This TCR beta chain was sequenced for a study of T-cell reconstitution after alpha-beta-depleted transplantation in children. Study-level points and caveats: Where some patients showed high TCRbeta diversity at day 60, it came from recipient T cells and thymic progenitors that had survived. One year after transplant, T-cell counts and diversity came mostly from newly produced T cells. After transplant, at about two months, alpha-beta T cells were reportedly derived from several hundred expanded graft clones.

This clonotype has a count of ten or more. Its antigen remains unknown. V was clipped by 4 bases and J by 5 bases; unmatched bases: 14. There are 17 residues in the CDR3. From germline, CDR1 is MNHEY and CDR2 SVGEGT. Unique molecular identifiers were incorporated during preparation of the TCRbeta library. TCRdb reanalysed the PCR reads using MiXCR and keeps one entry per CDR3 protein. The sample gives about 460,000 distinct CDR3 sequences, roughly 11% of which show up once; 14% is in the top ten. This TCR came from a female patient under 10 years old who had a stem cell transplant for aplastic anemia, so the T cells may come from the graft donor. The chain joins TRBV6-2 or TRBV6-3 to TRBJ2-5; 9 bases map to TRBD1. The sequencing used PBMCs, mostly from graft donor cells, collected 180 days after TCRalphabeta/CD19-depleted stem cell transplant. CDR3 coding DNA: TGTGCCAGCAGTTTTCGACAGGGGGTCATTCTAGTCGAGACCCAGTACTTC. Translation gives CASSFRQGVILVETQYF.